The 6 T cell receptor beta chains presented below share a single source sample, sequenced in a study of T cells after yellow fever vaccination. TCRdb reprocessed the 5' RACE reads with MiXCR, giving one entry per CDR3 protein. The data hold fewer than 450,000 distinct CDR3 sequences, with 11% observed a single time. Material: PBMCs, obtained on the day of the first yellow fever vaccination. Receptors were obtained from a man between 18 and 35 years old who received the YFV17D yellow fever vaccine.

This clonotype was counted a few times. The rearrangement uses TRBV5-6 and TRBJ2-6; D is uncertain. V was pared by 4 bases and J by 0 bases, with 11 bases between. Germline loops: CDR1 SGHDT, CDR2 YYEEEE. There are 16 residues in the CDR3. The CDR3 here is CASSPTGLSGANVLTF. Written as DNA, the CDR3 is TGTGCCAGCAGCCCGACCGGTCTCTCTGGGGCCAACGTCCTGACTTTC.

CDR3 sequence: CASSQDRGGRGANVLTF. The CDR3 DNA reads as TGCGCCAGCAGCCAAGATCGTGGGGGACGTGGGGCCAACGTCCTGACTTTC. The rearrangement joins TRBV4-3 to TRBJ2-6, with D perhaps given as TRBD1 or TRBD2 (5 bases each). Trimming pared 0 bases from V and 3 bases from J, leaving 12 bases between. The CDR3 covers 17 residues. CDR1 LGHNA and CDR2 YSLEER come from the germline V gene.

J is TRBJ2-1 and V is TRBV20-1; D is possibly TRBD2 (5 bases). This CDR3 has 12 residues. The germline gives CDR1 DFQATT, CDR2 SNEGSKA (reference sequence). The V and J ends lost 5 bases and 6 bases respectively, with 11 bases between them. The CDR3 DNA follows: TGCAGTGCTGAGTCCGGGGTCAATGAGCAGTTCTTC. Translated: CSAESGVNEQFF.

This clonotype was seen a handful of times. The J gene is TRBJ2-5, the V gene TRBV7-9; 9 nucleotides agree with TRBD2. There are 16 residues in the CDR3. With 0 bases clipped from V and 1 base from J, the junction kept 3 bases outside the gene matches. Per germline, CDR1 SEHNR and CDR2 FQNEAQ (reference sequence). The CDR3 DNA reads as TGTGCCAGCAGCTTAGCGTCTAGCGGGGTCCAAGAGACCCAGTACTTC. It is translated as CASSLASSGVQETQYF.

The sample holds a few counts of this clonotype. The rearrangement joins TRBV11-2 to TRBJ1-4; weak D call: TRBD1 (6 bases). Germline CDR1 reads SGHAT; CDR2 reads FQNNGV. The CDR3 runs to 14 residues. V lost 3 bases, J lost 9 bases, and 14 bases lay in between. The CDR3 is CASSFLSGGQKLFF. In nucleotides, the CDR3 is TGTGCCAGCAGCTTCTTAAGCGGGGGGCAAAAACTGTTTTTT. Complete variable domain (other parts from reference TRBV11-2 and TRBJ1-4): EAGVAQSPRYKIIEKRQSVAFWCNPISGHATLYWYQQILGQGPKLLIQFQNNGVVDDSQLPKDRFSAERLKGVDSTLKIQPAKLEDSAVYLCASSFLSGGQKLFFGSGTQLSVL.

The chain uses TRBV6-1 and TRBJ2-7, with D possibly called TRBD1 or TRBD2 (6 bases each). The CDR3 loop spans 14 amino acids. V shed 7 bases and J shed 5 bases, with 18 bases lying between them. The germline CDR1 and CDR2 sequences are MNHNS and SASEGT. The CDR3 DNA sequence: TGTGCCAGCACCACGGCCCGGGGGCAAAACGAGCAGTACTTC. Protein: CASTTARGQNEQYF.